This T cell receptor beta chain originates from a study of tumor-infiltrating lymphocytes in localized non-small cell lung cancer. General study points: Different pieces of the same tissue went to different assays, confounding technical variation with intratumor heterogeneity.

To note about this clone: Its antigen is currently unknown. A read error may account for a junction end that differs from germline.

Libraries were prepared by immunoSEQ multiplex PCR; TCRdb keeps only in-frame clonotypes and omits some of them. Of some 7,800 clones listed, 77% are singletons. Germline-derived CDR1 and CDR2 are SGHAT and FQDESV (reference sequence). This CDR3 region has 14 residues. Sequencing used uninvolved lung tissue not adjacent to the tumor. The rearrangement joins TRBV11-1 to TRBJ2-7, with TRBD2 matching over 11 bases. The receptor was isolated from a human donor with non-small cell lung cancer. Here the CDR3 reads CASSIAGGRREQYF. CDR3 nucleotides: TGTGCCAGCAGCATAGCGGGGGGGCGACGCGAGCAGTACTTC.